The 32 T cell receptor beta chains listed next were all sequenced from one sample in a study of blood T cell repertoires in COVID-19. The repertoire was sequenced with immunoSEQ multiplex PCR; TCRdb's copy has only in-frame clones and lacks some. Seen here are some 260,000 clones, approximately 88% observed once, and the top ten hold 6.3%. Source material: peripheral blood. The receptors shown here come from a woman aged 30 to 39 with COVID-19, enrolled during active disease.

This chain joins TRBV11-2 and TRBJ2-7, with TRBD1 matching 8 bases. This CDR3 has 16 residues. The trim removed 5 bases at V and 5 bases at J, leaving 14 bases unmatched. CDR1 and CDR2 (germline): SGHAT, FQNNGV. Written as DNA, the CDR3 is TGTGCCAGCAGCCCCTTTTTCCAGGGGGCGCCCCACGAGCAGTACTTC. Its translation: CASSPFFQGAPHEQYF.

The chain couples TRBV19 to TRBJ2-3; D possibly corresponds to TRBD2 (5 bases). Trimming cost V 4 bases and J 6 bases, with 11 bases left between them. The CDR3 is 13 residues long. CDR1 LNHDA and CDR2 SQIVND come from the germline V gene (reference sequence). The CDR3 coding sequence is TGTGCCAGTAGTAGTGTGGGCGGGGATACGCAGTATTTT. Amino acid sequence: CASSSVGGDTQYF.

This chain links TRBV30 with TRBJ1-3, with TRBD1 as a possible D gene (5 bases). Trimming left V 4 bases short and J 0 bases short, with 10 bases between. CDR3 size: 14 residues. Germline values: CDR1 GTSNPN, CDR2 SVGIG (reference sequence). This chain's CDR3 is CAWTGGISGNTIYF. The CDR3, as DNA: TGTGCCTGGACGGGGGGGATCTCTGGAAACACCATATATTTT. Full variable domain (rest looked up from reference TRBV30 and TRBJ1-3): SQTIHQWPATLVQPVGSPLSLECTVEGTSNPNLYWYRQAAGRGLQLLFYSVGIGQISSEVPQNLSASRPQDRQFILSSKKLLLSDSGFYLCAWTGGISGNTIYFGEGSWLTVV.

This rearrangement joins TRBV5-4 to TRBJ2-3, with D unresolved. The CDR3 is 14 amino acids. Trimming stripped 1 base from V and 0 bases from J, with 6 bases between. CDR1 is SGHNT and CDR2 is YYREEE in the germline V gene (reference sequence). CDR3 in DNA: TGTGCCAGCAGCTTGCGCGGAAGCACAGATACGCAGTATTTT. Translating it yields CASSLRGSTDTQYF.

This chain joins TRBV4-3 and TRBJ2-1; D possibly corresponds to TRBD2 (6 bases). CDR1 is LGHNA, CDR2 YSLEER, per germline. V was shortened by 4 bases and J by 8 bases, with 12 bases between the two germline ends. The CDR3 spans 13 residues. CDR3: CASSPPTSHEQFF. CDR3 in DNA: TGCGCCAGCAGCCCCCCGACTAGTCATGAGCAGTTCTTC.

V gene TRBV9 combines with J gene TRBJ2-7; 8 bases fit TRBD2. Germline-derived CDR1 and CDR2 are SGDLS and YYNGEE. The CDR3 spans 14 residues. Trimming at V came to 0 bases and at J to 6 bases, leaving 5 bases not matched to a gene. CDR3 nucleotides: TGTGCCAGCAGCGTAGCAGCGGGGGACGTCGAGCAGTACTTC. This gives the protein CASSVAAGDVEQYF.

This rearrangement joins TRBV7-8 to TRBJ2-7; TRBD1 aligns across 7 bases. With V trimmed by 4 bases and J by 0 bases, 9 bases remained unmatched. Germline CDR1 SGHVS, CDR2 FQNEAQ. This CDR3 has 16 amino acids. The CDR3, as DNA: TGTGCCAGCAGCTCCCACCCAGGGGGAAGCTCCTACGAGCAGTACTTC. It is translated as CASSSHPGGSSYEQYF. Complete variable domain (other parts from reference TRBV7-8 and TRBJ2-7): GAGVSQSPRYKVAKRGQDVALRCDPISGHVSLFWYQQALGQGPEFLTYFQNEAQLDKSGLPSDRFFAERPEGSVSTLKIQRTQQEDSAVYLCASSSHPGGSSYEQYFGPGTRLTVT.

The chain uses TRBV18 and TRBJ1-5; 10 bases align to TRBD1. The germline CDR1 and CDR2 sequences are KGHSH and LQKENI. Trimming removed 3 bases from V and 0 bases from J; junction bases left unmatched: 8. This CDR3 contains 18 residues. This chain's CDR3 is CASSPYSGTGVSNQPQHF. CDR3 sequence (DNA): TGTGCCAGCTCACCTTATTCCGGGACAGGGGTTAGCAATCAGCCCCAGCATTTT.

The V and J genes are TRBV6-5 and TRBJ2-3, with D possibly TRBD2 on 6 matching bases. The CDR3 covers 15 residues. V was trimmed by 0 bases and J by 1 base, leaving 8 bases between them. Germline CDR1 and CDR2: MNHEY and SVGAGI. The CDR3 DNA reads TGTGCCAGCAGTTACTCGCGCGGGGGCACAGATACGCAGTATTTT. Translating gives CASSYSRGGTDTQYF.

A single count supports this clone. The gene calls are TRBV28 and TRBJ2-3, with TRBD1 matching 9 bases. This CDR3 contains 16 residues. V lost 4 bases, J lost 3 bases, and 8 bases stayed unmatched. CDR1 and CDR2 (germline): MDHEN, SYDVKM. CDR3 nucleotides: TGTGCCAGCAGTTCCCCCCGGGACAGGGCGACAGATACGCAGTATTTT. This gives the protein CASSSPRDRATDTQYF.

The DNA for the CDR3 is TGTGCCAGCAGCACAAGGGCTCGGAGGGGACTAGCGGGATCGAATAGGGCGACCGGGGAGCTGTTTTTT. Protein sequence: CASSTRARRGLAGSNRATGELFF. The rearrangement links TRBV21-1 to TRBJ2-2; the table names TRBD2, a call not compared with the DNA. TRBV21-1 is shown as a pseudogene. This CDR3 is 23 amino acids long.

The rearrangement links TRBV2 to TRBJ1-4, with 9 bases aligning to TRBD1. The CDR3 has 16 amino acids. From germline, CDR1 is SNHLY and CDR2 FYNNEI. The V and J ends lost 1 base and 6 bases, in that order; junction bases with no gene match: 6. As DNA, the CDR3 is TGTGCCAGCAGTGAAGGCTCCGGGACAGGGCATGAAAAACTGTTTTTT. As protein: CASSEGSGTGHEKLFF.

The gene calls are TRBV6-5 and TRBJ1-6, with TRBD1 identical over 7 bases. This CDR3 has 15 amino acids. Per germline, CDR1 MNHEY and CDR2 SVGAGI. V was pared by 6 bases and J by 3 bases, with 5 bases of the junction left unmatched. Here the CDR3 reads CASSPGTDYNSPLHF. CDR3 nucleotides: TGTGCCAGCAGCCCCGGGACAGACTATAATTCACCCCTCCACTTT.

This CDR3 is CSVESGRAYNEQFF. As DNA, the CDR3 is TGCAGCGTCGAGAGCGGGAGGGCCTACAATGAGCAGTTCTTC. J is TRBJ2-1 and V is TRBV29-1; 10 bases align to TRBD2. The ends lost 6 bases at V and 2 bases at J; junction bases unmatched: 4. The V gene's germline CDR1 is SQVTM and CDR2 ANQGSEA. This CDR3 spans 14 amino acids.

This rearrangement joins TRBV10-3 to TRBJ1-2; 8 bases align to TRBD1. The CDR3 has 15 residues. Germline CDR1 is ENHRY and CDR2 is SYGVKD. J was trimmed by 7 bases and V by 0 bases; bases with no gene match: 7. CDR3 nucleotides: TGTGCCATCAGTGAGTCGAGAGGACAGGGCGGTGGCTACACCTTC. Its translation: CAISESRGQGGGYTF.

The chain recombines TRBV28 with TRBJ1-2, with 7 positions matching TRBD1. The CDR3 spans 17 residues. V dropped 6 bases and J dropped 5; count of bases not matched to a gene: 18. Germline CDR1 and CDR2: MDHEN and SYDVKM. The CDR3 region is CASSLDGGGQNPYGYTF. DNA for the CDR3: TGTGCCAGCAGCCTCGATGGAGGGGGACAGAACCCTTATGGCTACACCTTC.

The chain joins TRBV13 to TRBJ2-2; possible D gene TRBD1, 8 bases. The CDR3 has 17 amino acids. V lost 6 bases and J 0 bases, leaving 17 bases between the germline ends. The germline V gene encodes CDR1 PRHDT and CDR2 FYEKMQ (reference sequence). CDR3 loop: CASSYRGGSPNTGELFF. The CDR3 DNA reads TGTGCCAGCAGTTACAGGGGGGGAAGTCCGAACACCGGGGAGCTGTTTTTT.

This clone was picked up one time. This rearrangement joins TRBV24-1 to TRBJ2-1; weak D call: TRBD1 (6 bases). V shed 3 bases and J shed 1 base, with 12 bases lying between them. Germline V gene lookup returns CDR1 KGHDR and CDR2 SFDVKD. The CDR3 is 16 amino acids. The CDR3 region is CATSDETGRSYNEQFF. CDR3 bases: TGTGCCACCAGTGATGAGACAGGTAGATCCTACAATGAGCAGTTCTTC.

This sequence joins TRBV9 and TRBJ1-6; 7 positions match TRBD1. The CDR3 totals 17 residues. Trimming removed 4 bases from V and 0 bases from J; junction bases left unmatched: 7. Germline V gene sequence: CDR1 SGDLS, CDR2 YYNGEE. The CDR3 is CASSSGRDSSYNSPLHF. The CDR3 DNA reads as TGTGCCAGCAGCAGTGGACGGGACAGCTCCTATAATTCACCCCTCCACTTT.

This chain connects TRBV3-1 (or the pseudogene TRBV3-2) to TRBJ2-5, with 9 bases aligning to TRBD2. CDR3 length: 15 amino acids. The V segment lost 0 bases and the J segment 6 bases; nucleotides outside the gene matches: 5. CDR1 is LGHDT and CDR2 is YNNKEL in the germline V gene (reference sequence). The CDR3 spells CASSQDSGSAKTQYF. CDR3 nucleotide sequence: TGTGCCAGCAGCCAAGATAGCGGGAGTGCCAAGACCCAGTACTTC.

The CDR3 DNA follows: TGTGCCAGCAGCTTGGTCGGTAGCGGGACTCTCACAGATACGCAGTATTTT. It yields the protein CASSLVGSGTLTDTQYF. V gene TRBV5-6 combines with J gene TRBJ2-3, with TRBD2 matching over 8 bases. Germline lookup yields CDR1 SGHDT and CDR2 YYEEEE. Losses at the gene ends were 0 bases for V and 2 bases for J; bases not matched to a gene: 8. This CDR3 has 17 residues.

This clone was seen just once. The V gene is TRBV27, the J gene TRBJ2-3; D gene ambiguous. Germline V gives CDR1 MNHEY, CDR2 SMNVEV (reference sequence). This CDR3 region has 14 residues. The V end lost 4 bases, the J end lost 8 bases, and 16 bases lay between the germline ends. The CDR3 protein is CASSSNANPVTQYF. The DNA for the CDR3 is TGTGCCAGCAGTTCCAATGCCAATCCGGTTACGCAGTATTTT.

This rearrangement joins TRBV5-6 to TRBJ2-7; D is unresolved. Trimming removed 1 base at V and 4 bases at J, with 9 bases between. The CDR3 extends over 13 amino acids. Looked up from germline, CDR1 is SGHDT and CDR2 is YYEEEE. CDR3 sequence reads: CASSLKAGYEQYV. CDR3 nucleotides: TGTGCCAGCAGCTTGAAAGCCGGTTACGAGCAGTACGTC.

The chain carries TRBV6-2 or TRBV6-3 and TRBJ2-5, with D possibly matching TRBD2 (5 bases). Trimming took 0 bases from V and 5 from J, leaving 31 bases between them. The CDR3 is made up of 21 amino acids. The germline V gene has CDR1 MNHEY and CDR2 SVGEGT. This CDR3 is CASSYSTGWVSDLDLGETQYF. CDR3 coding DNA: TGTGCCAGCAGTTACTCGACGGGGTGGGTCAGCGACCTCGACCTCGGGGAGACCCAGTACTTC.

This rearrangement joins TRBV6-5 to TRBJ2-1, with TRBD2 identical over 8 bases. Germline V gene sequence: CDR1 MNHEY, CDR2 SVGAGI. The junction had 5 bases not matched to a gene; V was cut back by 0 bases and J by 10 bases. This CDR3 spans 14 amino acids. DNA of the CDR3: TGTGCCAGCAGTTACTCGAAGCCTAGCGGGGAGCAGTTCTTC. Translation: CASSYSKPSGEQFF.

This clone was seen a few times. The chain's CDR3 is CASSQDLDRLTF. The CDR3, as DNA: TGCGCCAGCAGCCAAGACTTGGACAGACTCACCTTC. The chain uses TRBV4-1 and TRBJ1-2, with a weak D call TRBD1 (6 bases). Trimming removed 0 bases at V and 13 bases at J, with 12 bases between. The CDR3 is 12 residues long. Germline CDR1 is MGHRA and CDR2 is YSYEKL.

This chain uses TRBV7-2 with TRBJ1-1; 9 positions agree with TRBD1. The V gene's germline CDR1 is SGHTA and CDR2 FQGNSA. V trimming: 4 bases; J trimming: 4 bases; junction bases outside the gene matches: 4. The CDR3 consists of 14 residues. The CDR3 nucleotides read TGTGCCAGCAGCTACGACAGGGGGATCACTGAAGCTTTCTTT. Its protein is CASSYDRGITEAFF.

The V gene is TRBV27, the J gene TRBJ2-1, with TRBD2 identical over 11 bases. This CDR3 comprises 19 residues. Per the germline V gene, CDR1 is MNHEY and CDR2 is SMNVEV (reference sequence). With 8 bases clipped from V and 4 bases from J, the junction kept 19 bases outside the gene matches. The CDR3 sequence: CASHPGTGRLAGRYNEQFF. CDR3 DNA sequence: TGTGCCAGCCACCCCGGGACGGGAAGACTAGCGGGACGTTACAATGAGCAGTTCTTC.

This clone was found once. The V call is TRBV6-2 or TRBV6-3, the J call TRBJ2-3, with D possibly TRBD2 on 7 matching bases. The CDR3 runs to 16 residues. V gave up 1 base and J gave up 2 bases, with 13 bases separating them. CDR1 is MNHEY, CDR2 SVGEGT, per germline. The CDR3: CASSYWGGTSTDTQYF. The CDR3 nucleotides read TGTGCCAGCAGTTACTGGGGGGGCACATCCACAGATACGCAGTATTTT.

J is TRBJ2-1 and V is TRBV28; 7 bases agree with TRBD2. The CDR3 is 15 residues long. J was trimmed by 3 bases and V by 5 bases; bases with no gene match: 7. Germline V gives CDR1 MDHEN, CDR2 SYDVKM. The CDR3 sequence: CASSGTSAHYNEQFF. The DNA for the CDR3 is TGTGCCAGCAGTGGAACTAGCGCCCACTACAATGAGCAGTTCTTC.

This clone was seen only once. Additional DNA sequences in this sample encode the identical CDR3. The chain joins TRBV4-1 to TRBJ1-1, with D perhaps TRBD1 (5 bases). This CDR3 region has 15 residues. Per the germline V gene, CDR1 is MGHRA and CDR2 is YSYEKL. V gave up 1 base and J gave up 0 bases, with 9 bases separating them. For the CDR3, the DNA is TGCGCCAGCAGCCAAGGCGACAGCATGAACACTGAAGCTTTCTTT. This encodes CASSQGDSMNTEAFF.

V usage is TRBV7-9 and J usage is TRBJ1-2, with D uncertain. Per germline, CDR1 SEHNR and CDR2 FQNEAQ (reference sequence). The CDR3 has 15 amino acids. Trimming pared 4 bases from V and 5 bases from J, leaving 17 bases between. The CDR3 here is CASSSSHGLQYGYTF. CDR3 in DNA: TGTGCCAGCAGCTCCTCACACGGACTTCAGTATGGCTACACCTTC. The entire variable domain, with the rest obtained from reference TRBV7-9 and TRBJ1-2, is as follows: DTGVSQNPRHKITKRGQNVTFRCDPISEHNRLYWYRQTLGQGPEFLTYFQNEAQLEKSRLLSDRFSAERPKGSFSTLEIQRTEQGDSAMYLCASSSSHGLQYGYTFGSGTRLTVV.